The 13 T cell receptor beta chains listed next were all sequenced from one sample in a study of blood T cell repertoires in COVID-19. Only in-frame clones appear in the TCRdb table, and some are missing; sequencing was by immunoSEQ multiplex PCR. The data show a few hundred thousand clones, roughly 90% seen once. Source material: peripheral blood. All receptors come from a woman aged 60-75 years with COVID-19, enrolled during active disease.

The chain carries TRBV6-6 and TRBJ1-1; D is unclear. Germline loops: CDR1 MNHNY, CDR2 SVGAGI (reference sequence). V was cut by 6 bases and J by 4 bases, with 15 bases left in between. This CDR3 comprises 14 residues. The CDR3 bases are TGTGCCAGCAGCCCCATCGGGGTGGGCACTGAAGCTTTCTTT. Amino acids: CASSPIGVGTEAFF.

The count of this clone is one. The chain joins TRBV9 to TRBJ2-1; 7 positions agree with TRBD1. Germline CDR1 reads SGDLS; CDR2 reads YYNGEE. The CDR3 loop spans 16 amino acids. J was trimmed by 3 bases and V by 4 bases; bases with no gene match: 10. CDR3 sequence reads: CASSSVSGGFYNEQFF. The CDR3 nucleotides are TGTGCCAGCAGCTCAGTCTCAGGGGGTTTCTACAATGAGCAGTTCTTC.

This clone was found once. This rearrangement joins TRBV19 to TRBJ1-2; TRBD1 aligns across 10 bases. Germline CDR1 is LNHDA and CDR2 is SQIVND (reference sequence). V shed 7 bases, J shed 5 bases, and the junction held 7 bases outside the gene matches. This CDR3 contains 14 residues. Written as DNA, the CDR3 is TGTGCCAGTAAAGGCGGGACAGGGGTTTATGGCTACACCTTC. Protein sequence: CASKGGTGVYGYTF.

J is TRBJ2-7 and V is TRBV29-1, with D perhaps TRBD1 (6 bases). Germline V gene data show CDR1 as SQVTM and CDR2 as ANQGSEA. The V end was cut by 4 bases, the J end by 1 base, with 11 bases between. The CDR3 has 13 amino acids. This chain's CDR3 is CSVVAGASYEQYF. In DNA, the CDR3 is TGCAGCGTTGTGGCAGGGGCTTCCTACGAGCAGTACTTC.

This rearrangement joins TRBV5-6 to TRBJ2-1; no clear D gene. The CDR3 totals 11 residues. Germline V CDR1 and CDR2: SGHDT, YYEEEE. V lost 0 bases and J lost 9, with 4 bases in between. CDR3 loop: CASSLDSEQFF. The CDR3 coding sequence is TGTGCCAGCAGCTTGGACAGTGAGCAGTTCTTC. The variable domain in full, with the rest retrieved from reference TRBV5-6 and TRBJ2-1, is DAGVTQSPTHLIKTRGQQVTLRCSPKSGHDTVSWYQQALGQGPQFIFQYYEEEERQRGNFPDRFSGHQFPNYSSELNVNALLLGDSALYLCASSLDSEQFFGPGTRLTVL.

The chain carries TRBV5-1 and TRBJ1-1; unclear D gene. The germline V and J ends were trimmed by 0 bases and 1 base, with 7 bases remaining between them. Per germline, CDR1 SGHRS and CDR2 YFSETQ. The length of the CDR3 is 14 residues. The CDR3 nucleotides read TGCGCCAGCAGCTTGGACAGTGGGAACACTGAAGCTTTCTTT. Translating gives CASSLDSGNTEAFF.

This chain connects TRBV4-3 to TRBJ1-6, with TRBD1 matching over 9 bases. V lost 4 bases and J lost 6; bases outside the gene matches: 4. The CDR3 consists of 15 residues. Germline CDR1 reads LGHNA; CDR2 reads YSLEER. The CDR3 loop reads CASSPDRGGNSPLHF. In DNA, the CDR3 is TGCGCCAGCAGCCCCGACAGGGGGGGTAATTCACCCCTCCACTTT.

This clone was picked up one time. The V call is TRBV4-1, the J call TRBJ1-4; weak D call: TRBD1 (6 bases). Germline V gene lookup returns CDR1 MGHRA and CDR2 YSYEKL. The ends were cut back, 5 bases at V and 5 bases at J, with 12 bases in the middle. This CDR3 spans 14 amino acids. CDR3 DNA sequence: TGCGCCAGCAGCTTAGGACAGAAGAATGAAAAACTGTTTTTT. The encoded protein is CASSLGQKNEKLFF.

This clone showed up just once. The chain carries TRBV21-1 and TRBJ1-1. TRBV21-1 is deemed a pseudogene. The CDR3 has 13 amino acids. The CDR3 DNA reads TGTGCCAGCAACCTAGGAGATAACACTGAAGCTTTCTTT. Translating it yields CASNLGDNTEAFF.

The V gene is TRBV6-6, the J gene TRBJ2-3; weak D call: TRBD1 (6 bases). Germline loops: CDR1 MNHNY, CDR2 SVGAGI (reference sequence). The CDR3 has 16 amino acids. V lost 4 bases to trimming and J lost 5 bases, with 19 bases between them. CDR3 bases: TGTGCCAGCAGTTCCTGGACAGCCGGTCAGGGAGATACGCAGTATTTT. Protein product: CASSSWTAGQGDTQYF.

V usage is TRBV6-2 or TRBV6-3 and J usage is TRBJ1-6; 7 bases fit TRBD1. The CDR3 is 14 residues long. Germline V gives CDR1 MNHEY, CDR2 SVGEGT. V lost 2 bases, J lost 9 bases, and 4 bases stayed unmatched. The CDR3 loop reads CASSYQGVISPLHF. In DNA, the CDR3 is TGTGCCAGCAGTTACCAGGGGGTCATTTCACCCCTCCACTTT.

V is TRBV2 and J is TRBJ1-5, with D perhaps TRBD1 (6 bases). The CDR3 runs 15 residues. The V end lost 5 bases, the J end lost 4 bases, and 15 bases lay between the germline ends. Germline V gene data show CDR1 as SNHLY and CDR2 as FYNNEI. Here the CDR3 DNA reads TGTGCCAGCAGTTCCGGGACATCATTAAATCAGCCCCAGCATTTT. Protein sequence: CASSSGTSLNQPQHF. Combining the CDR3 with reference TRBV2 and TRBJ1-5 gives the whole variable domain EPEVTQTPSHQVTQMGQEVILRCVPISNHLYFYWYRQILGQKVEFLVSFYNNEISEKSEIFDDQFSVERPDGSNFTLKIRSTKLEDSAMYFCASSSGTSLNQPQHFGDGTRLSIL.

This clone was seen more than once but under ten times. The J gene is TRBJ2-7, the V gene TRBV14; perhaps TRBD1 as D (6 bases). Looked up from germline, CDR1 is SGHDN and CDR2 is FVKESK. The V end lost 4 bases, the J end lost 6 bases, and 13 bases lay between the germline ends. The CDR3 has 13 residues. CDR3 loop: CASSPDRIGEQYF. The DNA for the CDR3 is TGTGCCAGCAGCCCCGACAGGATCGGCGAGCAGTACTTC.